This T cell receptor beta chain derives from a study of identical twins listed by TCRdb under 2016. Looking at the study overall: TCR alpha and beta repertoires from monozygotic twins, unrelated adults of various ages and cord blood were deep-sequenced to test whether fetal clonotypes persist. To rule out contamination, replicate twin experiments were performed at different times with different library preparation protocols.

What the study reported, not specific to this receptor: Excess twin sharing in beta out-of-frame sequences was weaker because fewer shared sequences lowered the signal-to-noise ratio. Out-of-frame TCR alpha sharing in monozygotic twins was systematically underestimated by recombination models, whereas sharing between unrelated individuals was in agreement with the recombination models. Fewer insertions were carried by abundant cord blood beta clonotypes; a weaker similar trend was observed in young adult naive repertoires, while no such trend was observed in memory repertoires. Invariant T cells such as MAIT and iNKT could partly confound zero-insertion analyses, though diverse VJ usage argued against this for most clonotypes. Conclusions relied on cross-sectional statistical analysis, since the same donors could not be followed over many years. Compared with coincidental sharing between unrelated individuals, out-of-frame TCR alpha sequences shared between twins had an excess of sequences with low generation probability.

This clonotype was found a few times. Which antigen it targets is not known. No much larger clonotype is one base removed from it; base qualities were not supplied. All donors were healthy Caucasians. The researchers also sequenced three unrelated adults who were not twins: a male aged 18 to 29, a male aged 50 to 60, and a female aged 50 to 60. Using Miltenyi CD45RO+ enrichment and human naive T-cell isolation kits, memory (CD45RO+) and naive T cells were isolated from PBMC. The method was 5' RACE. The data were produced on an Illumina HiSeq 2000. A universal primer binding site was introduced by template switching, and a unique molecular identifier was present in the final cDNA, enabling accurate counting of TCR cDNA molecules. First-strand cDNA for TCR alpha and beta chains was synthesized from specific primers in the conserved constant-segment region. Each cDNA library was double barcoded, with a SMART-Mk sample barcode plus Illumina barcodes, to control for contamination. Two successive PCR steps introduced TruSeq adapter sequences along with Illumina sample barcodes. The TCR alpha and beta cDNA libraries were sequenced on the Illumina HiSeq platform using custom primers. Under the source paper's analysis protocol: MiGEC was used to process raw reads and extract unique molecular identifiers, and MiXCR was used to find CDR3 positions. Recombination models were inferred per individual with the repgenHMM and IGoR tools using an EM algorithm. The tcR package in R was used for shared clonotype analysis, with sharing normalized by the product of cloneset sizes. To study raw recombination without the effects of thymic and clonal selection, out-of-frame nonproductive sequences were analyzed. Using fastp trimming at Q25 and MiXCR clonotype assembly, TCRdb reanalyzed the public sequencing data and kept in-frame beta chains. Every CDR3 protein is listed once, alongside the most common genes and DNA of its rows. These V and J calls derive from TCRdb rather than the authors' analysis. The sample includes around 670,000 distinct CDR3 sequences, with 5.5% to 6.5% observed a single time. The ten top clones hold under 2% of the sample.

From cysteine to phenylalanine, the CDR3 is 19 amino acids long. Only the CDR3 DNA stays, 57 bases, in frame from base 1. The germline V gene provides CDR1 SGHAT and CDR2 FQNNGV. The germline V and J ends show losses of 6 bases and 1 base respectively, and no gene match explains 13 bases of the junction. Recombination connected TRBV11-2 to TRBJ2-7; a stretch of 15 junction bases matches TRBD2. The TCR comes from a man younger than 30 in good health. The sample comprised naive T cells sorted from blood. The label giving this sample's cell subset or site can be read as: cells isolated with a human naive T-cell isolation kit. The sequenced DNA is TGTGCCAGCAGAGCACCGCGTTGGGGACTAGCGGGAGGTTCCTACGAGCAGTACTTC. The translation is CASRAPRWGLAGGSYEQYF.